This T cell receptor beta chain was recovered during a study of blood T cell repertoires in COVID-19 (TCRdb year 2020). At the level of the whole study: Samples from collaborators originated in the United States, Italy and Spain and spanned both the acute and convalescent phases of COVID-19. The prospective study material was composed of cDNA or gDNA derived from T cells, B-cell-depleted T cells, or PBMCs. Subjects who had been exposed to COVID-19, were actively infected with it, or had recovered from it provided the deeply sampled blood TCRbeta repertoires that made up the dataset. A freely available public database, intended as a resource for researchers studying the immune response to SARS-CoV-2, is where the repertoires were released. Samples were obtained from the ongoing ImmuneRACE study (first 160 participants) and from about 1,300 subjects provided by 6 global collaborators. A de-identified subject ID, COVID-19 status, age in years and sex were almost always included in the sample metadata. Where available, HLA class I and class II types were obtained from metadata supplied by the sample provider rather than from assay-based typing. Study-level results and caveats: The amount of clinical and demographic metadata varied by source and participant and was provided uncurated.

About this clone itself: Its recognized antigen is unknown. Per-base quality was not reported, and no clone a single base away is much larger than it.

TCRbeta CDR3 regions were amplified from genomic DNA using the immunoSEQ Assay, a bias-controlled multiplex PCR. The study's own analysis went as follows. Nucleated cell counts per sample were estimated from amplification of reference gene primers within the assay. Sequence reads were collapsed and filtered to measure the absolute abundance of every unique TCRbeta CDR3 rearrangement. For each sample, productive Simpson clonality was calculated as the square root of Simpson's diversity index over productive rearrangements. TCRdb stores this immuneACCESS table with in-frame sequences only. Part of the clones is absent; in the studies checked, under half of the shortfall reflects unresolved V genes, and no reason is known for the rest. V and J calls and clone size are given by that table; D and trimming were obtained from the DNA. A total of approximately 230,000 clones appear in this sample, about 86% of them only once. The biggest ten clones account for 5.7% of the sample.

V loses 0 bases, J loses 0 bases, and the germline ends lie 19 bases apart. The CDR3, from cysteine to phenylalanine, totals 19 residues. Just the 57-base CDR3 DNA is kept, in frame starting at base 1. CDR1 and CDR2 were assigned from the germline V gene as SGDLS and YYNGEE. The collaborating institutions used their own protocols to collect whole blood in K2EDTA tubes. For TCRbeta analysis, collaborators shipped samples in one of three forms: frozen whole blood, isolated PBMCs, or DNA extracted from either of those sample types. This clonotype was sampled from a man older than 75 with acute or convalescent COVID-19. Recombination linked TRBV9 to TRBJ2-4, and perhaps TRBD2 as D gene, on 6 matching bases. Material: peripheral blood. The sequenced DNA is TGTGCCAGCAGCGTAGATCCCGGGGCTAGCGAGTTAGCCAAAAACATTCAGTACTTC. This encodes CASSVDPGASELAKNIQYF.